Shown below are 9 T cell receptor beta chains from a single sample sequenced in a study of control samples from healthy donors and cancer patients. Method: immunoSEQ multiplex PCR; TCRdb's copy keeps in-frame clones and lacks some. The data hold 160,000 or so clones, with 93% observed a single time. Sequences were obtained from blood. These receptors were obtained from a man aged 50-59 years in good health.

This clone was detected once. The chain recombines TRBV3-1 (or the pseudogene TRBV3-2) with TRBJ1-1; D uncertain. This CDR3 has 13 amino acids. CDR1 and CDR2 from the germline V gene are LGHDT and YNNKEL (reference sequence). Deletions cut 1 base from V and 6 bases from J, with 9 bases between. This CDR3 is CASSQVVGSEAFF. The CDR3 DNA is TGTGCCAGCAGCCAAGTCGTAGGTTCTGAAGCTTTCTTT.

This sequence joins TRBV29-1 and TRBJ2-3; possible D gene TRBD1, 6 bases. Per germline, CDR1 SQVTM and CDR2 ANQGSEA. V lost 6 bases to trimming and J lost 5 bases, with 21 bases between them. The CDR3 loop spans 15 amino acids. DNA of the CDR3: TGCAGCGTCATTCCACAGGGCGCTGGCAAAGATACGCAGTATTTT. It codes for CSVIPQGAGKDTQYF.

The rearrangement joins TRBV13 to TRBJ2-1; 8 positions agree with TRBD1. CDR1 and CDR2 (germline): PRHDT, FYEKMQ (reference sequence). The CDR3 loop spans 15 amino acids. The trim removed 5 bases at V and 1 base at J, leaving 4 bases unmatched. CDR3 amino acids: CASSAGQASYNEQFF. DNA of the CDR3: TGTGCCAGCAGCGCGGGACAGGCATCCTACAATGAGCAGTTCTTC.

The chain is built from TRBV11-2 and TRBJ2-5; 7 bases agree with TRBD1. V dropped 1 base and J dropped 1; count of bases not matched to a gene: 6. The CDR3 contains 16 residues. Germline CDR1 SGHAT, CDR2 FQNNGV. CDR3 DNA sequence: TGTGCCAGCAGCTTAGTGACAGGGTTCCTCCAAGAGACCCAGTACTTC. Protein: CASSLVTGFLQETQYF. Complete variable domain (other parts from reference TRBV11-2 and TRBJ2-5): EAGVAQSPRYKIIEKRQSVAFWCNPISGHATLYWYQQILGQGPKLLIQFQNNGVVDDSQLPKDRFSAERLKGVDSTLKIQPAKLEDSAVYLCASSLVTGFLQETQYFGPGTRLLVL.

This rearrangement joins TRBV21-1 to TRBJ2-7. TRBV21-1 is a known pseudogene. The CDR3 runs 15 residues. The chain's CDR3 is CASRRRRGSTYEQYF. CDR3 bases: TGTGCCAGCAGAAGAAGGAGGGGGTCGACCTACGAGCAGTACTTC.

The chain is built from TRBV24-1 and TRBJ1-2; TRBD1 matches 12 bases. The CDR3 extends over 15 amino acids. Germline CDR1 is KGHDR and CDR2 is SFDVKD. The V segment lost 3 bases and the J segment 8 bases; nucleotides outside the gene matches: 6. The CDR3 DNA reads TGTGCCACCAGTGATCCTCGGGACAGGGGGCAAGGCTACACCTTC. It yields the protein CATSDPRDRGQGYTF.

The chain combines TRBV6-5 with TRBJ2-7, with D perhaps matching TRBD1 (5 bases). The V end was cut by 8 bases, the J end by 0 bases, with 17 bases between. CDR3 length: 15 amino acids. Germline V lookup: CDR1 MNHEY, CDR2 SVGAGI. The CDR3 protein is CASENKGRVSYEQYF. The CDR3 DNA follows: TGTGCCAGCGAGAATAAGGGCAGGGTCTCCTACGAGCAGTACTTC.

This clone was observed a single time. The rearrangement joins TRBV5-4 to TRBJ2-2, with TRBD1 matching over 10 bases. This CDR3 contains 15 residues. Germline V CDR1 and CDR2: SGHNT, YYREEE (reference sequence). Trimming removed 5 bases from V and 5 bases from J; junction bases left unmatched: 6. In DNA, the CDR3 is TGTGCCAGCAGACGACAGGGGGCGCGGACCGGGGAGCTGTTTTTT. It codes for CASRRQGARTGELFF.

The rearrangement uses TRBV4-1 and TRBJ2-2; D possibly corresponds to TRBD1 (6 bases). The CDR3 is 15 residues long. Germline CDR1 is MGHRA and CDR2 is YSYEKL. Between the trimmed V and J ends, which lost 2 bases and 5 bases, there was a span of 12 bases. CDR3 amino acids: CASSQLTGRTGELFF. The CDR3 DNA follows: TGCGCCAGCAGCCAACTAACAGGGCGGACCGGGGAGCTGTTTTTT.